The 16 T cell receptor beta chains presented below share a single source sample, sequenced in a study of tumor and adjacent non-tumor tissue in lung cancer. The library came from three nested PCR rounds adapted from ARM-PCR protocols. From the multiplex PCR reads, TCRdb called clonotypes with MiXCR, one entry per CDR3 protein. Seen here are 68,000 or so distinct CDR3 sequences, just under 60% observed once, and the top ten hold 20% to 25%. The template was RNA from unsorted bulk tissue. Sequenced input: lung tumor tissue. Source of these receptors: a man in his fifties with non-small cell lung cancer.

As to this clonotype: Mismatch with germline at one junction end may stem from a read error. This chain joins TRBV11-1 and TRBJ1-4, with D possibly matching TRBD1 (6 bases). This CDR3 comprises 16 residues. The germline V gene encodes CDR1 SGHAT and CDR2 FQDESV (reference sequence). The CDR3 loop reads CANSSGQSTINEKLFF. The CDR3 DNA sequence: TGTGCCAACAGCTCTGGACAGTCGACAATTAATGAAAAACTGTTTTTT. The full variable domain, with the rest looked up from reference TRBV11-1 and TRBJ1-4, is EAEVAQSPRYKITEKSQAVAFWCDPISGHATLYWYRQILGQGPELLVQFQDESVVDDSQLPKDRFSAERLKGVDSTLKIQPAELGDSAMYLCANSSGQSTINEKLFFGSGTQLSVL.

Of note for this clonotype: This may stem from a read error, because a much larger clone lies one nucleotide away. DNA of the CDR3: TGCAGCGTTGCCGGGGGGGTGGATGAGCAGTTCTTC. Translated: CSVAGGVDEQFF. V is TRBV29-1 and J is TRBJ2-1, with 8 nucleotides matching TRBD2. The CDR3 has 12 residues. Germline trimming cut 4 bases from V and 8 bases from J; bases unmatched to any gene: 4. Germline V gives CDR1 SQVTM, CDR2 ANQGSEA.

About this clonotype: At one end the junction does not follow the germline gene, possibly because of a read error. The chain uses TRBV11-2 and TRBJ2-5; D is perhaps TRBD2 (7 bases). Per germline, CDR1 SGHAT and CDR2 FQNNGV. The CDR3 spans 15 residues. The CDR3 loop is CASSSLAGADWAQYF. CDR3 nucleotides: TGTGCCAGCAGCTCCCTTGCGGGGGCGGATTGGGCCCAATACTTC.

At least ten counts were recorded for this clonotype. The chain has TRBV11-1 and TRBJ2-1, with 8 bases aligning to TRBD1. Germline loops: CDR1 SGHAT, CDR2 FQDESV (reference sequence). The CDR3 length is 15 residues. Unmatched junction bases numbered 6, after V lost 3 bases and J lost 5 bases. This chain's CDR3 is CASSLDGQGHNEQFF. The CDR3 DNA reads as TGTGCCAGCAGCTTGGACGGACAGGGCCACAATGAGCAGTTCTTC.

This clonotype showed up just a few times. CDR3 bases: TGTGCCAGCAGTCCTTTGGGCGCGTCACCCCTCCACTTT. This gives the protein CASSPLGASPLHF. The chain has TRBV28 and TRBJ1-6; D remains unclear. Trimming left V 5 bases short and J 10 bases short, with 12 bases between. The CDR3 contains 13 residues. The germline gives CDR1 MDHEN, CDR2 SYDVKM.

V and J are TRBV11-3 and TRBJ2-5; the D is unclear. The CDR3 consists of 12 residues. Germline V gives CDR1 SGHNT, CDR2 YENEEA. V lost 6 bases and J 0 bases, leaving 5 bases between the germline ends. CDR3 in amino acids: CASSLNQETQYF. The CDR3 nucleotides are TGTGCCAGCAGTCTAAACCAAGAGACCCAGTACTTC.

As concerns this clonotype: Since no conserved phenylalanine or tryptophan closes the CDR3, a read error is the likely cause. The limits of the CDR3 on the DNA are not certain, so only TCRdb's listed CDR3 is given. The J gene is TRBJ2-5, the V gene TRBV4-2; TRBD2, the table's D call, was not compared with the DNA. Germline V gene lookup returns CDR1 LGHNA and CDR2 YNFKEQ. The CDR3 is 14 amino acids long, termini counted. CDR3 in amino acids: CASNQERLQETRYL.

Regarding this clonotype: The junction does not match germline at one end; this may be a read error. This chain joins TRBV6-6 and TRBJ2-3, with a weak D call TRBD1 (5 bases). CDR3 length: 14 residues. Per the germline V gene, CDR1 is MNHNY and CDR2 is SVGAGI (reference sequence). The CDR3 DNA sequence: TGTGCCAGCTGTCCTGGACACCCCACAGATACGCAGTGTTTT. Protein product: CASCPGHPTDTQCF.

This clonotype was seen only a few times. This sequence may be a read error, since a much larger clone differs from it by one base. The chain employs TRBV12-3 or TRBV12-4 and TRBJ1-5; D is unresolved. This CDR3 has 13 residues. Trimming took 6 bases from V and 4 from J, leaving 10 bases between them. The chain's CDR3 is CASSIRGNQPQHF. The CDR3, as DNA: TGTGCCAGCAGCATACGGGGAAATCAGCCCCAGCATTTT.

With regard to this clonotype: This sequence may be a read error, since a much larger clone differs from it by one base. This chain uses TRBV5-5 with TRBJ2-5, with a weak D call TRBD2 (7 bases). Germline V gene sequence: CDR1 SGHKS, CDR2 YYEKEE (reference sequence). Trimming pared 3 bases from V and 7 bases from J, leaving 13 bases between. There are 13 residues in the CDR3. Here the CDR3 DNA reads TGTGCCAGCAGCTGGGGGGGGCGGTTGACCCAGTACTTC. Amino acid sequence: CASSWGGRLTQYF.

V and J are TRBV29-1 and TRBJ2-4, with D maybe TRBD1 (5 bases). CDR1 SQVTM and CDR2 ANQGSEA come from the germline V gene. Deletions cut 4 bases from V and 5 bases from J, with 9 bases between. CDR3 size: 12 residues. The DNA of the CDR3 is TGCAGCGTTGGGGGCTATCAAAACATTCAGTACTTC. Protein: CSVGGYQNIQYF.

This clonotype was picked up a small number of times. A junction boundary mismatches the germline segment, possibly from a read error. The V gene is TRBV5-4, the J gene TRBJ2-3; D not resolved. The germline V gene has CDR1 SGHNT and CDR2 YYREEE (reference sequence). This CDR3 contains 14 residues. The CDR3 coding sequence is TGTACCAGCAGCTTGGATGGGGGCACAGATACGCAGTATTTT. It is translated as CTSSLDGGTDTQYF. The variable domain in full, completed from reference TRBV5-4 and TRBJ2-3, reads ETGVTQSPTHLIKTRGQQVTLRCSSQSGHNTVSWYQQALGQGPQFIFQYYREEENGRGNFPPRFSGLQFPNYSSELNVNALELDDSALYLCTSSLDGGTDTQYFGPGTRLTVL.

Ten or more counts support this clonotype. The CDR3 nucleotides read TGCAGCGTTGCACTCCATAGCGGGAGTTCCACAGATACGCAGTATTTT. Translating gives CSVALHSGSSTDTQYF. This chain uses TRBV29-1 with TRBJ2-3, with TRBD2 matching 9 bases. J gave up 2 bases and V 4 bases, and 10 bases lay outside the gene matches. Looked up from germline, CDR1 is SQVTM and CDR2 is ANQGSEA. The CDR3 has 16 residues.

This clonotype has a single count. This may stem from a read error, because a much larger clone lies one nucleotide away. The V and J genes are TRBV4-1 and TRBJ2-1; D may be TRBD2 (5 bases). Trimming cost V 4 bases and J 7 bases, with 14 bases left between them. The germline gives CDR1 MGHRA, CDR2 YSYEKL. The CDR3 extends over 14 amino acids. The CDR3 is CASSLDGRRNEQFF. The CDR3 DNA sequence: TGCGCCAGCAGCCTAGATGGCAGGAGGAATGAGCAGTTCTTC.

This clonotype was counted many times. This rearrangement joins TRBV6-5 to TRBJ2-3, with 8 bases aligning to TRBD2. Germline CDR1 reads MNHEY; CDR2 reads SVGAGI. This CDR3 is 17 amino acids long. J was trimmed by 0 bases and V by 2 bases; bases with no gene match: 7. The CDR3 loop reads CASSYTREGGSTDTQYF. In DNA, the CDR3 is TGTGCCAGCAGTTACACCCGGGAGGGCGGGAGCACAGATACGCAGTATTTT.

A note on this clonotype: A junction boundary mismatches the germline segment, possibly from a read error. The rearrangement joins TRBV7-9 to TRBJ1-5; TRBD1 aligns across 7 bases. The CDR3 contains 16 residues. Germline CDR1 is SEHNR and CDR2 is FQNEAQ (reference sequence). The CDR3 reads CASSLGAGGGNQPQHF. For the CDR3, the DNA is TGTGCCAGCAGCTTAGGGGCAGGGGGTGGCAATCAGCCCCAACATTTT.